The rows below give T cell receptor beta chains drawn from one sample of a study of tumor-infiltrating lymphocytes in primary liver carcinoma. TCRdb re-called the multiplex PCR reads through MiXCR, storing one row per CDR3 protein. The sample includes more than 60,000 distinct CDR3 sequences, over 60% of them seen just once. The sample was liver tumor tissue from sampling region 4. The receptors stem from a man aged 35 to 55 with primary liver carcinoma and hepatitis B virus infection. Each CDR3 is given with its conserved first and last residue. A D gene is named only where the DNA matches it firmly. Size is stated for part of the rows, as once, few or many counts, or as a class when the clone is expanded.

TRBV4-2	few	TRBJ1-4	.	CASSQDQGFDEKLLF	TGTGCCAGCAGCCAAGACCAGGGGTTCGATGAAAAACTGCTTTTT
TRBV29-1	.	TRBJ1-1	.	CNVLGTEAFF	TGCAACGTTCTCGGCACTGAAGCCTTCTTT
TRBV6-1	.	TRBJ1-2	.	CASSEARLGSNCGYTF	TGTGCCAGCAGTGAAGCGCGGTTGGGCAGTAACTGTGGCTACACCTTC
TRBV4-1	.	TRBJ2-2	.	CASSQVPTEELFF	TGCGCCAGCAGCCAAGTCCCCACCGAGGAGCTGTTTTTT
TRBV2	many	TRBJ2-7	.	CASTPVSGDEQYF	TGTGCCAGTACCCCAGTGTCCGGCGACGAGCAGTACTTC
TRBV5-1	many	TRBJ2-5	TRBD2	CASSPLAGGSQETQYF	TGCGCCAGCAGCCCCCTAGCGGGAGGATCACAAGAGACCCAGTACTTC
TRBV4-1	.	TRBJ1-6	.	CASSQWLSSPLHF	TGCGCCAGCAGCCAATGGCTTAGTTCACCCCTCCACTTT
TRBV6-1	many	TRBJ2-2	.	CASRNPGGVGTGELFF	TGTGCCAGCAGGAACCCGGGTGGGGTGGGGACCGGGGAGCTGTTTTTT
TRBV18	.	TRBJ2-2	TRBD1	CASSPPRGQTNTGELFF	TGTGCCAGCTCACCACCTCGGGGACAGACGAACACCGGGGAGCTGTTTTTT
TRBV5-8	.	TRBJ2-3	.	CAYVRLTDTQYF	TGTGCCTACGTGCGTCTCACAGATACGCAGTATTTT
TRBV6-5	.	TRBJ1-2	TRBD1	CASSAFWTGGYGHTF	TGTGCCAGCAGCGCCTTTTGGACAGGGGGCTATGGCCACACCTTC
TRBV6-5	.	TRBJ2-7	.	CASSPSAGCSYEQYF	TGTGCCAGCAGTCCTTCGGCGGGATGCTCCTACGAGCAGTACTTC
TRBV14	.	TRBJ2-2	TRBD2	CASTPGLAASTGELLF	TGTGCCAGCACCCCAGGGCTAGCGGCTTCCACCGGGGAGCTGCTTTTT
TRBV6-5	once	TRBJ2-1	TRBD2	CASSWDWGTSGRAHEQFF	TGTGCCAGCTCGTGGGACTGGGGGACTAGCGGGAGGGCACATGAGCAGTTCTTC
TRBV4-2	.	TRBJ2-1	.	CASSQEVRGGYIEQFF	TGTGCCAGCAGCCAAGAGGTCCGAGGCGGCTACATTGAGCAGTTCTTC
TRBV5-4	many	TRBJ2-7	.	CASSRDIESNEQYF	TGTGCCAGCAGCAGGGACATTGAATCGAACGAGCAGTACTTC
TRBV11-1	.	TRBJ2-1	.	CASSTGLSDWYNEQFF	TGTGCCAGCAGCACGGGACTCTCGGATTGGTACAATGAGCAGTTCTTC
TRBV29-1	.	TRBJ1-4	.	CSVTLNEKLFF	TGCAGTGTAACACTCAATGAAAAACTGTTTTTT
TRBV29-1	.	TRBJ2-3	.	CSVVYDFSNRPQYF	TGCAGCGTTGTTTACGATTTTAGCAATCGGCCCCAGTATTTT
TRBV11-3	.	TRBJ2-1	TRBD2	CASSLSGTNGRGERFF	TGTGCCAGCAGCTTATCAGGGACTAACGGGAGAGGCGAGCGGTTCTTC
TRBV11-2	.	TRBJ2-7	.	CASTLVFFSYEQYF	TGTGCCAGCACCTTAGTATTCTTCTCCTACGAGCAGTACTTC
TRBV20-1	.	TRBJ2-5	TRBD2	CSARDNSGVQETQYF	TGCAGTGCTAGAGACAATAGCGGGGTCCAAGAGACCCAGTACTTC
TRBV4-1	many	TRBJ1-2	TRBD1	CASSRSTGDGYTF	TGCGCCAGCAGCCGCTCGACAGGGGATGGCTACACCTTC
TRBV11-1	once	TRBJ2-1	.	CASSFGHRSYNEQFF	TGTGCCAGCAGCTTCGGACATCGCTCCTACAATGAGCAGTTCTTC
TRBV6-5	.	TRBJ2-7	.	CASSYQSTRLERYF	TGTGCCAGCAGTTACCAGTCAACCCGCCTCGAGCGGTACTTC
TRBV28	.	TRBJ1-1	.	CANRVPGHLNTEAFF	TGTGCCAACAGAGTACCGGGACACCTGAACACTGAGGCTTTCTTT
TRBV29-1	.	TRBJ2-3	.	CSVEGGTAGNTDTLYF	TGCAGCGTTGAAGGGGGTACGGCGGGGAACACGGATACGCTGTATTTT
TRBV30	many	TRBJ2-7	TRBD2	CAWSSGLAETYEQYF	TGTGCCTGGAGCTCGGGACTAGCGGAAACCTACGAGCAGTACTTC
TRBV4-1	.	TRBJ1-4	.	CASSQVLGGANEILFF	TGCGCCAGCAGCCAAGTCCTGGGGGGCGCGAATGAAATACTGTTTTTT
TRBV11-2	.	TRBJ2-7	.	CTSSLGGTLPYEQYF	TGTACCAGCAGCCTTGGCGGGACTCTACCCTACGAGCAATACTTC
TRBV7-9	.	TRBJ2-7	TRBD1	CVSSARTGKAPGPEQYF	TGTGTCAGCAGCGCCCGGACAGGAAAGGCGCCTGGCCCCGAGCAGTACTTC
TRBV6-5	few	TRBJ2-3	TRBD2	CASNLAGGTTDTQYF	TGTGCCAGCAATCTTGCGGGAGGTACTACAGATACGCAGTATTTT
TRBV10-3	.	TRBJ1-1	TRBD1	CVISDDRATEAFF	TGTGTCATCAGTGATGACAGGGCCACTGAAGCTTTCTTC
TRBV10-3	.	TRBJ2-7	TRBD2	CAIQREGSYEQHF	TGTGCCATCCAGCGGGAGGGCTCTTACGAGCAGCACTTC
TRBV10-1	.	TRBJ2-1	.	CTNSDRSSYNEQFF	TGCACTAACAGCGACAGAAGCTCCTACAATGAGCAGTTCTTC
TRBV7-9	.	TRBJ2-7	.	CASSPSSSYDRYF	TGTGCCAGCAGCCCGTCTAGCTCCTACGATCGGTACTTC
TRBV4-2	.	TRBJ2-7	TRBD2	CVRSQSGDGGTVEQYF	TGTGTCAGGAGCCAATCCGGAGACGGGGGGACGGTAGAGCAGTACTTC
TRBV12-3/TRBV12-4	many	TRBJ2-5	.	CASTPGHVETQYF	TGTGCCAGCACCCCCGGCCATGTGGAGACCCAGTACTTC
TRBV12-3/TRBV12-4	few	TRBJ1-4	.	CASSLVLEEKLFF	TGTGCCAGTAGTTTAGTGCTAGAAGAAAAACTGTTTTTT
TRBV29-1	.	TRBJ2-3	.	CSVVVGTGLGTQYF	TGCAGCGTTGTGGTCGGGACTGGGCTAGGTACGCAGTATTTT
TRBV11-2	few	TRBJ2-7	.	CASSLFRAKEQYF	TGTGCCAGCAGCTTATTCCGGGCGAAGGAGCAGTACTTC
TRBV29-1	once	TRBJ2-3	TRBD2	CSFEDLAGGSTDSQYF	TGCAGCTTTGAAGATTTAGCGGGAGGGAGCACAGATTCGCAGTATTTT
TRBV4-1	.	TRBJ2-5	.	CASSQSPADQETRYF	TGCGCCAGCAGCCAGTCCCCGGCCGATCAAGAGACCCGGTACTTC
TRBV19	few	TRBJ2-7	TRBD1	CASSLTGVIDEQYF	TGTGCCAGTAGTCTGACAGGGGTGATCGACGAGCAGTACTTC
TRBV12-3/TRBV12-4	.	TRBJ2-1	TRBD2	CASSPGTSGPNVQFF	TGTGCCAGTAGCCCCGGGACTAGCGGCCCCAATGTGCAGTTCTTC
TRBV10-3	.	TRBJ2-5	.	CAFSDGGGQETQYF	TGTGCCTTCAGTGATGGCGGCGGACAAGAGACACAGTACTTC
TRBV6-2/TRBV6-3	.	TRBJ2-3	.	CVSSYQGTTDTQYF	TGTGTCAGCAGTTACCAGGGAACAACTGATACGCAGTATTTT
TRBV6-5	.	TRBJ2-3	TRBD2	CASSSRLAGGPDMQYF	TGTGCCAGCAGTTCCAGACTAGCGGGAGGGCCGGATATGCAGTATTTT
TRBV4-1	many	TRBJ1-5	TRBD1	CASSQGDRLDQPQHF	TGCGCCAGCAGCCAAGGGGACAGGCTAGATCAGCCCCAGCATTTT
TRBV11-2	.	TRBJ2-1	TRBD2	CASSLGFSSGRDEQFF	TGTGCCAGCAGCTTAGGGTTTTCTAGCGGGAGGGATGAGCAGTTCTTC
TRBV3-1	.	TRBJ2-4	TRBD1	CASRHRGEVYF	TGTGCCAGCAGGCACAGGGGCGAGGTGTACTTC
TRBV11-2	.	TRBJ2-1	TRBD2	CAGTYSSTSGTGGVFF	TGTGCCGGCACCTACTCTTCGACTAGCGGGACGGGAGGCGTGTTCTTC
TRBV29-1	.	TRBJ2-3	.	CSVAASTDTQYF	TGTAGCGTTGCGGCTAGCACAGATACGCAGTATTTT
TRBV6-1	.	TRBJ2-6	.	CADSEGGVAGANVLTF	TGTGCCGACAGTGAAGGCGGGGTAGCTGGGGCTAACGTCCTGACTTTC
TRBV12-3/TRBV12-4	once	TRBJ1-1	.	CVSSVHSAGDSEAFF	TGTGTCAGCAGTGTTCACTCAGCGGGTGACTCTGAAGCTTTCTTT
TRBV11-2	.	TRBJ2-7	TRBD1	CASSFQGGCGFYVQYF	TGTGCCAGCAGCTTTCAAGGGGGCTGCGGGTTCTATGTGCAGTACTTC
TRBV10-3	.	TRBJ2-3	.	CAISESLGTASMSTDTLYF	TGTGCCATCAGTGAGTCGCTGGGTACGGCTAGTATGAGCACAGATACGCTGTATTTT
TRBV19	.	TRBJ2-2	TRBD2	CASSPAGGGEMFF	TGTGCCAGTAGCCCTGCGGGGGGCGGGGAGATGTTTTTT
TRBV11-2	.	TRBJ2-1	TRBD2	CASSLAGPGDEQFF	TGTGCCAGCAGTTTAGCGGGCCCTGGTGATGAGCAGTTCTTC
TRBV28	.	TRBJ2-4	.	CASSSLGNVGWVNNQYF	TGTGCCAGCAGTTCACTGGGAAACGTCGGTTGGGTAAACAATCAGTACTTC